Following are 26 T cell receptor beta chains from one sample sequenced in a study of cytomegalovirus exposure and HLA in healthy donors. Vbeta (60) and Jbeta (13) primers were used in the PCR. The table came from immunoSEQ multiplex PCR; TCRdb's copy has only in-frame clones and leaves some out. This sample has fewer than 130,000 clones; around three quarters occur once, and the top ten carry 5.2%. The sequenced material came from PBMCs. Receptors were obtained from a female donor in good health and CMV-seropositive.

The CDR3 sequence: CASSPNPRDYEQYF. In DNA, the CDR3 is TGCGCCAGCAGCCCCAACCCCCGGGACTACGAGCAGTACTTC. The chain uses TRBV5-1 and TRBJ2-7, with D perhaps matching TRBD2 (5 bases). The V gene lost 4 bases and the J gene lost 3 bases, with 14 bases spanning the gap. This CDR3 has 14 residues. The germline gives CDR1 SGHRS, CDR2 YFSETQ.

The chain carries TRBV6-5 and TRBJ2-3, with 9 positions matching TRBD1. After removal of 2 bases from V and 2 bases from J, the junction contained 5 bases not matched to a gene. There are 16 residues in the CDR3. Germline V gene sequence: CDR1 MNHEY, CDR2 SVGAGI. The CDR3 reads CASSYTGQGNTDTQYF. In nucleotides, the CDR3 is TGTGCCAGCAGTTACACGGGACAGGGAAACACAGATACGCAGTATTTT.

The rearrangement links TRBV19 to TRBJ1-2; tentative D call: TRBD1 (5 bases). This CDR3 contains 14 residues. Trimming shortened V by 6 bases and J by 2 bases, and 13 bases separated the two germline ends. Per the germline V gene, CDR1 is LNHDA and CDR2 is SQIVND (reference sequence). DNA of the CDR3: TGTGCCAGTAGGCCAGGGCGGTACAACTATGGCTACACCTTC. As protein: CASRPGRYNYGYTF.

The chain has TRBV4-1 and TRBJ2-3, with 8 bases aligning to TRBD2. The CDR3 spans 13 residues. Unmatched junction bases numbered 6, after V lost 1 base and J lost 12 bases. Germline V CDR1 and CDR2: MGHRA, YSYEKL. In nucleotides, the CDR3 is TGCGCCAGCAGCCAAGTAGGAGCGGGAGTACAGTATTTT. Protein product: CASSQVGAGVQYF.

This chain joins TRBV27 and TRBJ2-7; D might be TRBD1 (6 bases). The CDR3 runs to 12 residues. The V end was cut by 6 bases, the J end by 7 bases, with 13 bases between. The V gene's germline CDR1 is MNHEY and CDR2 SMNVEV (reference sequence). Here the CDR3 reads CASSQQGWEQYF. CDR3 DNA: TGTGCCAGCAGCCAACAGGGATGGGAGCAGTACTTC.

This chain uses TRBV7-8 with TRBJ1-3; D possibly corresponds to TRBD1 (5 bases). Germline assignment: CDR1 SGHVS and CDR2 FQNEAQ. This CDR3 spans 17 amino acids. Trimming pared 5 bases from V and 0 bases from J, leaving 17 bases between. CDR3 DNA sequence: TGTGCCAGCAGCAAACCGAGTGGGGGGACCTCTGGAAACACCATATATTTT. This gives the protein CASSKPSGGTSGNTIYF.

The chain is built from TRBV12-2 and TRBJ2-7; TRBD1 is taken as the D call from the table, unchecked against the DNA. TRBV12-2 represents a pseudogene. The CDR3 is 14 amino acids. CDR3 protein: CASRLGQGAYEQYF. The CDR3 DNA sequence: TGTGCAAGTCGCTTAGGACAGGGGGCCTACGAGCAGTACTTC.

This rearrangement joins TRBV7-2 to TRBJ2-5; 8 nucleotides agree with TRBD2. CDR3 length: 14 residues. V shed 1 base, J shed 5 bases, and the junction held 3 bases outside the gene matches. Germline V gene lookup returns CDR1 SGHTA and CDR2 FQGNSA. The CDR3 nucleotides read TGTGCCAGCAGCTTAGAGCGGGGGTTGGAGACCCAGTACTTC. It translates to CASSLERGLETQYF.

CDR3 sequence: CASSSPGENNEQFF. CDR3 sequence (DNA): TGTGCCAGCAGCTCCCCCGGGGAGAACAATGAGCAGTTCTTC. This chain joins TRBV7-3 and TRBJ2-1, with TRBD2 as a possible D gene (5 bases). This CDR3 is built from 14 residues. Germline V CDR1 and CDR2: SGHTA, FQGTGA. V was trimmed by 4 bases and J by 5 bases, leaving 12 bases between them.

This chain connects TRBV19 to TRBJ2-1; D unresolved. Looked up from germline, CDR1 is LNHDA and CDR2 is SQIVND (reference sequence). The CDR3 loop spans 15 amino acids. Trimming shortened V by 5 bases and J by 2 bases, and 13 bases separated the two germline ends. This CDR3 is CASSPLRITYNEQFF. The CDR3 DNA sequence: TGTGCCAGTAGTCCTCTCAGAATAACCTACAATGAGCAGTTCTTC. Full variable domain (rest looked up from reference TRBV19 and TRBJ2-1): DGGITQSPKYLFRKEGQNVTLSCEQNLNHDAMYWYRQDPGQGLRLIYYSQIVNDFQKGDIAEGYSVSREKKESFPLTVTSAQKNPTAFYLCASSPLRITYNEQFFGPGTRLTVL.

The CDR3 sequence is CASSPTGNTGELFF. DNA for the CDR3: TGTGCCAGCAGCCCGACAGGGAACACCGGGGAGCTGTTTTTT. The chain is built from TRBV6-4 and TRBJ2-2, with D perhaps TRBD1 (6 bases). The V end was cut by 6 bases, the J end by 1 base, with 9 bases between. The germline gives CDR1 MRHNA, CDR2 SNTAGT. The CDR3 has 14 amino acids.

This sequence joins TRBV19 and TRBJ1-6, with 7 nucleotides matching TRBD1. From germline, CDR1 is LNHDA and CDR2 SQIVND (reference sequence). With V trimmed by 6 bases and J by 7 bases, 6 bases remained unmatched. The CDR3 is 14 residues long. The CDR3 reads CASRRTGNNSPLHF. The CDR3 DNA is TGTGCCAGTAGAAGGACAGGAAACAATTCACCCCTCCACTTT.

The chain has TRBV7-2 and TRBJ2-5; TRBD2 agrees at 8 bases. Germline assignment: CDR1 SGHTA and CDR2 FQGNSA. J gave up 6 bases and V 1 base, and 16 bases lay outside the gene matches. The CDR3 covers 18 residues. Written as DNA, the CDR3 is TGTGCCAGCAGCTTAGAGAACGGCGGGGGGCCTCCTACTAAGACCCAGTACTTC. Translating gives CASSLENGGGPPTKTQYF.

The chain couples TRBV6-1 to TRBJ1-5, with D uncertain. The CDR3 has 14 residues. The germline gives CDR1 MNHNS, CDR2 SASEGT. Trimming cost V 3 bases and J 0 bases, with 6 bases left between them. CDR3 protein: CASSDRHSNQPQHF. CDR3 bases: TGTGCCAGCAGTGACAGACATAGCAATCAGCCCCAGCATTTT.

This chain links TRBV29-1 with TRBJ1-2, with TRBD1 identical over 8 bases. The trim removed 7 bases at V and 5 bases at J, leaving 6 bases unmatched. The CDR3 loop spans 12 amino acids. CDR1 is SQVTM, CDR2 ANQGSEA, per germline. CDR3 nucleotide sequence: TGCAGCGCCGCAGACAGGGGATATGGCTACACCTTC. Its translation is CSAADRGYGYTF.

In its sample, this clone was seen once. The rearrangement joins TRBV28 to TRBJ2-3; 10 nucleotides match TRBD2. Unmatched junction bases numbered 5, after V lost 6 bases and J lost 2 bases. Germline values: CDR1 MDHEN, CDR2 SYDVKM. This CDR3 comprises 15 residues. CDR3 sequence reads: CASSLAGATTDTQYF. The CDR3 region has the DNA TGTGCCAGCAGCCTAGCGGGGGCCACCACAGATACGCAGTATTTT.

The rearrangement joins TRBV27 to TRBJ1-5; 8 bases agree with TRBD1. Germline CDR1 reads MNHEY; CDR2 reads SMNVEV (reference sequence). The ends lost 6 bases at V and 4 bases at J; junction bases unmatched: 5. The CDR3 is 14 amino acids. The CDR3 coding sequence is TGTGCCAGCAGGCGAACAGGGGGAAATCAGCCCCAGCATTTT. Its translation is CASRRTGGNQPQHF.

The rearrangement links TRBV6-1 to TRBJ1-5; perhaps TRBD1 as D (5 bases). The germline V gene encodes CDR1 MNHNS and CDR2 SASEGT. The CDR3 loop spans 10 amino acids. The CDR3 loop reads CAAGSQPQHF. The CDR3, as DNA: TGTGCGGCAGGGTCTCAGCCCCAGCATTTT.

The sample holds a few counts of this clone. The genes are TRBV13 and TRBJ2-7, with 8 positions matching TRBD1. The germline gives CDR1 PRHDT, CDR2 FYEKMQ (reference sequence). This CDR3 region has 13 residues. The V and J ends lost 3 bases and 5 bases, in that order; junction bases with no gene match: 3. CDR3 in amino acids: CASSFPRGHEQYF. The DNA for the CDR3 is TGTGCCAGCAGCTTCCCCAGGGGGCACGAGCAGTACTTC.

The J gene is TRBJ2-3, the V gene TRBV29-1, with D possibly TRBD1 on 6 matching bases. With 0 bases removed from V and 4 bases from J, the gap between germline ends came to 11 bases. Per the germline V gene, CDR1 is SQVTM and CDR2 is ANQGSEA. CDR3 length: 14 amino acids. CDR3 sequence: CSVEDRAGADTQYF. The CDR3 DNA reads TGCAGCGTTGAAGATCGGGCAGGGGCAGATACGCAGTATTTT.

J is TRBJ1-5 and V is TRBV2; no clear D. Trimming took 3 bases from V and 0 from J, leaving 6 bases between them. CDR1 is SNHLY, CDR2 FYNNEI, per germline. The CDR3 consists of 14 residues. The CDR3 sequence is CASSDVASNQPQHF. CDR3 coding DNA: TGTGCCAGCAGTGATGTAGCTAGCAATCAGCCCCAGCATTTT. The whole variable domain, remainder taken from reference TRBV2 and TRBJ1-5, is EPEVTQTPSHQVTQMGQEVILRCVPISNHLYFYWYRQILGQKVEFLVSFYNNEISEKSEIFDDQFSVERPDGSNFTLKIRSTKLEDSAMYFCASSDVASNQPQHFGDGTRLSIL.

This chain uses TRBV2 with TRBJ1-1, with D maybe TRBD1 (6 bases). The CDR3 is 14 amino acids. Trimming took off 4 bases at V and 5 bases at J, with 14 bases between the two ends. CDR1 SNHLY and CDR2 FYNNEI come from the germline V gene. The CDR3 DNA reads as TGTGCCAGCAGTGGAGGAGGGGGGGGAACTGAAGCTTTCTTT. This codes for CASSGGGGGTEAFF.

CDR3 loop: CAISEHGGEEETQYF. CDR3 DNA sequence: TGTGCCATCAGTGAGCACGGGGGGGAGGAAGAGACCCAGTACTTC. The chain couples TRBV10-3 to TRBJ2-5; TRBD2 matches 8 bases. CDR3 size: 15 residues. Trimming cost V 2 bases and J 3 bases; bases outside gene matches: 5. Germline CDR1 reads ENHRY; CDR2 reads SYGVKD.

The chain uses TRBV4-1 and TRBJ2-1, with 11 bases aligning to TRBD2. The V gene end was trimmed by 4 bases and the J gene end by 0 bases; junction bases not matched to a gene: 11. The CDR3 has 19 amino acids. The germline CDR1 and CDR2 sequences are MGHRA and YSYEKL. The CDR3 region has the DNA TGCGCCAGCAGCCCTATAGCGGGGGGGTTCCAGAGCTCCTACAATGAGCAGTTCTTC. Its protein is CASSPIAGGFQSSYNEQFF.

The rearrangement joins TRBV5-6 to TRBJ2-2; 7 bases line up with TRBD2. The CDR3 is made up of 16 amino acids. Germline V gene data show CDR1 as SGHDT and CDR2 as YYEEEE. With 0 bases clipped from V and 8 bases from J, the junction kept 10 bases outside the gene matches. The CDR3 loop reads CASSLVGGLNPGELFF. The CDR3 region has the DNA TGTGCCAGCAGCTTGGTGGGAGGGTTGAATCCTGGGGAGCTGTTTTTT.

V usage is TRBV5-1 and J usage is TRBJ2-1; 10 bases match TRBD2. The CDR3 runs to 15 residues. Losses at the gene ends were 4 bases for V and 9 bases for J; bases not matched to a gene: 10. Germline V gene sequence: CDR1 SGHRS, CDR2 YFSETQ. Here the CDR3 reads CASSPLAGLGGEQFF. CDR3 in DNA: TGCGCCAGCAGCCCACTAGCGGGGCTAGGGGGTGAGCAGTTCTTC.